The T cell receptor beta chain described here comes from a study of blood T cells in healthy people across ages. Per sample, no less than 5 micrograms of total RNA were extracted. Looked up from germline, CDR1 is SEHNR and CDR2 is FQNEAQ (reference sequence). Trimming cost V 0 bases and J 13 bases, with 25 bases left between them. This CDR3 spans 17 amino acids. Primers used in a second PCR of roughly 7 to 12 cycles were a sample-barcoded 5' primer and a J-beta primer mix. Via MiXCR, TCRdb re-called the 5' RACE reads, giving one row per CDR3 protein. The sample has hundreds of thousands of distinct CDR3 sequences; approximately 59% are singletons.

The material sequenced was blood. V and J are TRBV7-9 and TRBJ2-4; D might be TRBD1 or TRBD2, each matching 5 bases. This receptor was identified in a man aged 30-40 years in good health. CDR3 in DNA: TGTGCCAGCAGCTTAGCTACTCCGGGACCCACTCCCCGCGCGCAGTACTTC. Translation gives CASSLATPGPTPRAQYF.